The 9 T cell receptor beta chains below come from one sample, sequenced in a study of blood T cell repertoires in COVID-19. Sequencing used immunoSEQ multiplex PCR; TCRdb keeps in-frame clones, though not all of them. The data hold about 120,000 clones, with around four fifths observed a single time. The specimen sequenced was peripheral blood. These receptors were collected from a man between 60 and 75 years old with acute or convalescent COVID-19.

The chain recombines TRBV5-5 with TRBJ2-4; D perhaps matches TRBD2 (5 bases). The CDR3 spans 14 residues. V gave up 4 bases and J gave up 7 bases, with 15 bases separating them. Per the germline V gene, CDR1 is SGHKS and CDR2 is YYEKEE (reference sequence). CDR3 protein: CASSPPDSSNIQYF. In DNA, the CDR3 is TGTGCCAGCAGCCCTCCTGATTCTAGCAACATTCAGTACTTC.

The chain joins TRBV19 to TRBJ1-2, with 8 bases lining up with TRBD1. The CDR3 covers 16 residues. V dropped 5 bases and J dropped 4; count of bases not matched to a gene: 12. From germline, CDR1 is LNHDA and CDR2 SQIVND (reference sequence). The CDR3 spells CASSATWQGARYGYTF. DNA of the CDR3: TGTGCCAGTAGTGCAACTTGGCAGGGGGCACGCTATGGCTACACCTTC.

V usage is TRBV6-5 and J usage is TRBJ2-7, with D possibly TRBD1 on 6 matching bases. Germline CDR1 reads MNHEY; CDR2 reads SVGAGI. The CDR3 has 16 residues. Trimming cost V 0 bases and J 4 bases, with 16 bases left between them. The CDR3 protein is CASSYSGFRGRYEQYF. The DNA of the CDR3 is TGTGCCAGCAGTTACTCGGGGTTCAGGGGTAGATACGAGCAGTACTTC.

The chain uses TRBV27 and TRBJ2-4; D gene uncertain. CDR1 is MNHEY, CDR2 SMNVEV, per germline (reference sequence). Trimming pared 8 bases from V and 0 bases from J, leaving 8 bases between. The CDR3 covers 13 residues. The CDR3 here is CASQTLAKNIQYF. CDR3 bases: TGTGCCAGCCAGACATTAGCCAAAAACATTCAGTACTTC.

The J gene is TRBJ2-2, the V gene TRBV6-5; 8 bases line up with TRBD1. The CDR3 contains 15 residues. CDR1 is MNHEY, CDR2 SVGAGI, per germline. Trimming took 6 bases from V and 1 from J; bases not matched to a gene: 4. In nucleotides, the CDR3 is TGTGCCAGCAGGGGCGGGACAGGGAACACCGGGGAGCTGTTTTTT. Amino acids: CASRGGTGNTGELFF.

This clone was counted a few times. CDR3 sequence: CASSLTSGGSYEQYF. The CDR3 DNA reads as TGTGCCAGCAGCCTCACTAGCGGGGGATCCTACGAGCAGTACTTC. The V call is TRBV7-3, the J call TRBJ2-7; 11 bases are a match to TRBD2. There are 15 residues in the CDR3. The V and J ends lost 5 bases and 1 base, in that order; junction bases with no gene match: 4. The germline CDR1 and CDR2 sequences are SGHTA and FQGTGA. Full variable domain (missing parts from reference TRBV7-3 and TRBJ2-7): GAGVSQTPSNKVTEKGKYVELRCDPISGHTALYWYRQSLGQGPEFLIYFQGTGAADDSGLPNDRFFAVRPEGSVSTLKIQRTERGDSAVYLCASSLTSGGSYEQYFGPGTRLTVT.

The gene calls are TRBV7-6 and TRBJ2-2; the D gene is possibly TRBD2 (5 bases). The CDR3 length is 17 residues. V was trimmed by 7 bases and J by 1 base, leaving 19 bases between them. Germline values: CDR1 SGHVS, CDR2 FNYEAQ. The CDR3: CASTLFSARLNTGELFF. For the CDR3, the DNA is TGTGCCAGCACCCTATTTAGCGCCCGTTTGAACACCGGGGAGCTGTTTTTT.

This chain links TRBV4-1 with TRBJ2-1; 7 nucleotides agree with TRBD2. The CDR3 consists of 15 residues. CDR1 MGHRA and CDR2 YSYEKL come from the germline V gene. V gave up 2 bases and J gave up 5 bases; unmatched junction bases: 6. The CDR3 here is CASSQPGLKNNEQFF. The CDR3 DNA is TGCGCCAGCAGCCAACCGGGACTAAAGAACAATGAGCAGTTCTTC.

The chain employs TRBV9 and TRBJ2-7; the D is unclear. The CDR3 totals 13 residues. Germline V gene data show CDR1 as SGDLS and CDR2 as YYNGEE. V dropped 2 bases and J dropped 4 bases, with 10 bases sitting between them. The CDR3 protein is CASSVGDLYEQYF. The CDR3 region has the DNA TGTGCCAGCAGCGTTGGTGACTTATACGAGCAGTACTTC.